The clone carrying this TCR beta chain occurred once. Its antigen is still unknown. The source of the sample is a study of early stage breast cancer tumors. Points from the study as a whole: In about 90% of the 16 patients, blood comparison separated tumor from normal breast. Enriched TCRB sequences shared across patients were mostly commonly generated sequences.

Repertoires were generated with immunoSEQ multiplex PCR, while TCRdb's copy carries only in-frame clones and drops some. Altogether around 40,000 clones are present, 74% being singletons, with the ten largest covering 6.8%. The CDR3 has 15 residues. Germline trimming cut 1 base from V and 5 bases from J; bases unmatched to any gene: 5. Germline CDR1 reads SGDLS; CDR2 reads YYNGEE. V gene TRBV9 combines with J gene TRBJ1-1, with TRBD1 matching 10 bases. The sequence was obtained from a person between 60 and 69 years old with breast cancer. The sample comprised blood. The CDR3 reads CASSVRTGGRTEAFF. The CDR3 DNA sequence: TGTGCCAGCAGCGTAAGGACAGGGGGAAGGACTGAAGCTTTCTTT.